The 19 T cell receptor beta chains below were found in one sample sequenced in a study of T cell responses to AZD1222 COVID-19 vaccine. Clones were read by immunoSEQ multiplex PCR, and TCRdb kept only the in-frame ones, dropping some. The sample yields some 100,000 clones, about 89% seen once. Sequences were derived from peripheral blood, sampled on day 0 of AZD1222 vaccination. Source of these receptors: an adult in good health.

The V and J genes are TRBV6-2 or TRBV6-3 and TRBJ1-1, with D maybe TRBD1 (5 bases). The CDR3 is 17 amino acids. From germline, CDR1 is MNHEY and CDR2 SVGEGT. Deletions cut 0 bases from V and 6 bases from J, with 20 bases between. Here the CDR3 reads CASSYSRGGRTFSEAFF. Written as DNA, the CDR3 is TGTGCCAGCAGTTACTCCCGCGGGGGACGGACCTTTTCTGAAGCTTTCTTT.

The rearrangement links TRBV19 to TRBJ2-1; 7 positions agree with TRBD1. CDR3 length: 15 amino acids. The trim removed 4 bases at V and 2 bases at J, leaving 5 bases unmatched. Germline V gene sequence: CDR1 LNHDA, CDR2 SQIVND (reference sequence). CDR3 region: CASSTTGLAYNEQFF. CDR3 bases: TGTGCCAGTAGTACGACAGGGCTGGCCTACAATGAGCAGTTCTTC.

The V and J genes are TRBV5-1 and TRBJ2-7; the D gene is possibly TRBD1 (5 bases). Trimming stripped 0 bases from V and 0 bases from J, with 10 bases between. The CDR3 is 15 residues long. CDR1 is SGHRS and CDR2 is YFSETQ in the germline V gene. The CDR3 nucleotides are TGCGCCAGCAGCTTGGGACAGCATAGCTCCTACGAGCAGTACTTC. Translation: CASSLGQHSSYEQYF.

CDR3 DNA sequence: TGTGCCAGCAGTTTACATCGGGGGGGAGCCTACGAGCAGTACTTC. Residues: CASSLHRGGAYEQYF. The V gene is TRBV27, the J gene TRBJ2-7; 8 nucleotides align to TRBD2. This CDR3 region has 15 residues. The V gene's germline CDR1 is MNHEY and CDR2 SMNVEV (reference sequence). V was clipped by 2 bases and J by 2 bases; unmatched bases: 5.

For the CDR3, the DNA is TGTGCCAGTAGCCCCCGGGACAGGTCCACGGATCAGCCCCAGCATTTT. Translation gives CASSPRDRSTDQPQHF. The V and J genes are TRBV19 and TRBJ1-5, with 8 bases that match TRBD1. Trimming cost V 6 bases and J 5 bases; bases outside gene matches: 12. The CDR3 runs 16 residues. Germline lookup yields CDR1 LNHDA and CDR2 SQIVND (reference sequence). The full variable domain, rest sourced from reference TRBV19 and TRBJ1-5, is DGGITQSPKYLFRKEGQNVTLSCEQNLNHDAMYWYRQDPGQGLRLIYYSQIVNDFQKGDIAEGYSVSREKKESFPLTVTSAQKNPTAFYLCASSPRDRSTDQPQHFGDGTRLSIL.

V gene TRBV9 combines with J gene TRBJ2-1, with TRBD2 matching 12 bases. Per the germline V gene, CDR1 is SGDLS and CDR2 is YYNGEE. V trimming: 5 bases; J trimming: 8 bases; junction bases outside the gene matches: 8. The CDR3 covers 15 residues. CDR3 region: CASSDTSGGLDEQFF. The CDR3 nucleotides read TGTGCCAGCAGTGATACTAGCGGGGGGCTGGATGAGCAGTTCTTC. Based on the CDR3 plus reference TRBV9 and TRBJ2-1, the full variable domain is DSGVTQTPKHLITATGQRVTLRCSPRSGDLSVYWYQQSLDQGLQFLIQYYNGEERAKGNILERFSAQQFPDLHSELNLSSLELGDSALYFCASSDTSGGLDEQFFGPGTRLTVL.

J is TRBJ1-2 and V is TRBV24-1; weak D call: TRBD1 (6 bases). Germline V gives CDR1 KGHDR, CDR2 SFDVKD. V was pared by 4 bases and J by 2 bases, with 7 bases between. The CDR3 length is 13 residues. In nucleotides, the CDR3 is TGTGCCACCAGTGACGACAGGAACTATGGCTACACCTTC. Amino acid sequence: CATSDDRNYGYTF.

The J gene is TRBJ2-2, the V gene TRBV18; 8 bases align to TRBD2. Unmatched junction bases numbered 8, after V lost 3 bases and J lost 8 bases. Germline V gene lookup returns CDR1 KGHSH and CDR2 LQKENI. The length of the CDR3 is 15 residues. The CDR3 bases are TGTGCCAGCTCACCGGGCACCGGGACTAGAGGGGAGCTGTTTTTT. It translates to CASSPGTGTRGELFF.

Here the CDR3 DNA reads TGTGCCAGCTCGCTTACGGGACTAAACACTGAAGCTTTCTTT. Translated: CASSLTGLNTEAFF. This sequence joins TRBV18 and TRBJ1-1; possible D gene TRBD1, 5 bases. Germline assignment: CDR1 KGHSH and CDR2 LQKENI. V lost 6 bases to trimming and J lost 2 bases, with 13 bases between them. This CDR3 comprises 14 residues. The full variable domain, in which reference TRBV18 and TRBJ1-1 provide the parts outside the CDR3, is NAGVMQNPRHLVRRRGQEARLRCSPMKGHSHVYWYRQLPEEGLKFMVYLQKENIIDESGMPKERFSAEFPKEGPSILRIQQVVRGDSAAYFCASSLTGLNTEAFFGQGTRLTVV.

V and J are TRBV11-2 and TRBJ2-2, with 7 nucleotides matching TRBD1. Losses at the gene ends were 5 bases for V and 5 bases for J; bases not matched to a gene: 8. This CDR3 contains 15 residues. Germline V gene data show CDR1 as SGHAT and CDR2 as FQNNGV. CDR3 residues: CASSAGTDITGELFF. The CDR3 nucleotides read TGTGCCAGCAGCGCCGGGACAGATATTACCGGGGAGCTGTTTTTT.

The rearrangement uses TRBV7-8 and TRBJ2-7; 11 bases match TRBD2. With V trimmed by 2 bases and J by 2 bases, 8 bases remained unmatched. Germline V gene lookup returns CDR1 SGHVS and CDR2 FQNEAQ. This CDR3 region has 17 residues. The CDR3: CASSLKTSGVGTYEQYF. DNA of the CDR3: TGTGCCAGCAGCTTAAAGACTAGCGGGGTTGGGACCTACGAGCAGTACTTC.

This clone has only one observation. The CDR3 sequence: CASSQEGDGSYEQYF. CDR3 sequence (DNA): TGTGCCAGCAGCCAAGAGGGGGACGGATCCTACGAGCAGTACTTC. The chain recombines TRBV4-2 with TRBJ2-7, with D tentatively TRBD1 or TRBD2 (5 bases each). Germline CDR1 reads LGHNA; CDR2 reads YNFKEQ. This CDR3 has 15 amino acids. Trimming cost V 0 bases and J 1 base, with 10 bases left between them.

This rearrangement joins TRBV4-2 to TRBJ1-2, with a possible D match to TRBD1 (6 bases). Germline-derived CDR1 and CDR2 are LGHNA and YNFKEQ. The CDR3 consists of 15 residues. V was shortened by 4 bases and J by 8 bases, with 20 bases between the two germline ends. The CDR3 region is CASSLTGFLLYGYTF. CDR3 nucleotides: TGTGCCAGCAGCCTAACAGGGTTTCTATTATACGGCTACACCTTC.

This clone was found once. This chain joins TRBV23-1 and TRBJ1-1; the match to TRBD1 covers 9 bases. TRBV23-1 is marked as an open reading frame, function uncertain. J gave up 6 bases and V 3 bases, and 14 bases lay outside the gene matches. The CDR3 extends over 17 amino acids. CDR3 bases: TGCGCCAGCAGTCATTCCGGGACAGGGATCGGAGGACCTGAAGCTTTCTTT. The encoded protein is CASSHSGTGIGGPEAFF.

The J gene is TRBJ1-2, the V gene TRBV7-9, with TRBD1 matching 12 bases. The V and J ends lost 5 bases and 4 bases, in that order; junction bases with no gene match: 14. Germline V CDR1 and CDR2: SEHNR, FQNEAQ (reference sequence). The CDR3 is 18 amino acids. CDR3 nucleotides: TGTGCCAGCAGCCACATCCGGGACAGGGGGCGTTCTAGCTATGGCTACACCTTC. The encoded protein is CASSHIRDRGRSSYGYTF.

The chain couples TRBV5-1 to TRBJ1-2; no reliable D call. The CDR3 has 13 amino acids. Germline V lookup: CDR1 SGHRS, CDR2 YFSETQ. V was shortened by 4 bases and J by 1 base, with 8 bases between the two germline ends. The CDR3 sequence is CASSPPSNYGYTF. CDR3 coding DNA: TGCGCCAGCAGCCCCCCCAGTAACTATGGCTACACCTTC.

The V gene is TRBV29-1, the J gene TRBJ2-1; a possible D gene is TRBD1 (6 bases). Germline lookup yields CDR1 SQVTM and CDR2 ANQGSEA. The CDR3 length is 15 residues. Trimming removed 0 bases from V and 4 bases from J, with 13 bases in between. The CDR3 DNA reads as TGCAGCGTTGAAGATCGCGGCAGGGGATACAATGAGCAGTTCTTC. Residues: CSVEDRGRGYNEQFF.

The chain combines TRBV4-2 with TRBJ2-7, with D perhaps matching TRBD2 (6 bases). Trimming left V 0 bases short and J 6 bases short, with 18 bases between. The V gene's germline CDR1 is LGHNA and CDR2 YNFKEQ. This CDR3 region has 16 residues. The DNA for the CDR3 is TGTGCCAGCAGCCAAGATTTTCGGGGTCCCGGGGGCGAGCAGTACTTC. It specifies CASSQDFRGPGGEQYF.

The chain couples TRBV5-6 to TRBJ2-7, with 11 bases fitting TRBD2. The CDR3 length is 14 residues. V shed 4 bases and J 3 bases; nucleotides not matched to a gene: 3. Looked up from germline, CDR1 is SGHDT and CDR2 is YYEEEE. CDR3 DNA sequence: TGTGCCAGCAGCATCGGGACTAGCGGCTACGAGCAGTACTTC. This translates into CASSIGTSGYEQYF. The full variable domain, with the rest looked up from reference TRBV5-6 and TRBJ2-7, is DAGVTQSPTHLIKTRGQQVTLRCSPKSGHDTVSWYQQALGQGPQFIFQYYEEEERQRGNFPDRFSGHQFPNYSSELNVNALLLGDSALYLCASSIGTSGYEQYFGPGTRLTVT.